These T cell receptor beta chains were read from a single sample in a study of blood T cell repertoires in COVID-19. Measured with immunoSEQ multiplex PCR; TCRdb has only the in-frame clones, and not every one. The table lists hundreds of thousands of clones, roughly nine tenths of them singletons, with 3% in the top ten. The sample consisted of peripheral blood. These receptors were obtained from a woman aged 30 to 39 with COVID-19, enrolled during active disease. CDR3s include the opening cysteine and the closing phenylalanine or tryptophan. Fields, in order: clone size, D gene, V gene, J gene, CDR3 protein, CDR3 DNA. The D gene is left open where the match is weak. The size field is filled for only some rows; it gives once, few, many or a size class.

abundance: .; d_gene: TRBD1; v_gene: TRBV28; j_gene: TRBJ1-4; CDR3aa: CASSPTGYTNEKLFF; CDR3nt: TGTGCCAGCAGTCCGACAGGGTATACTAATGAAAAACTGTTTTTT
abundance: once; d_gene: .; v_gene: TRBV21-1; j_gene: TRBJ2-1; CDR3aa: CASSEKGVAGAHNEQFF; CDR3nt: TGTGCCAGCAGCGAAAAGGGCGTAGCGGGAGCACACAATGAGCAGTTCTTC
abundance: few; d_gene: TRBD2; v_gene: TRBV12-5; j_gene: TRBJ2-1; CDR3aa: CASGASGGADEQFF; CDR3nt: TGTGCTAGTGGTGCTAGCGGGGGGGCCGATGAGCAGTTCTTC
abundance: .; d_gene: .; v_gene: TRBV5-1; j_gene: TRBJ1-2; CDR3aa: CASSLSSQGNYGYTF; CDR3nt: TGCGCCAGCAGCTTATCCTCCCAGGGGAACTATGGCTACACCTTC
abundance: .; d_gene: .; v_gene: TRBV28; j_gene: TRBJ2-6; CDR3aa: CASSSSRQVSGANVLTF; CDR3nt: TGTGCCAGCAGTTCATCCCGTCAGGTGTCTGGGGCCAACGTCCTGACTTTC
abundance: .; d_gene: TRBD1; v_gene: TRBV5-1; j_gene: TRBJ2-1; CDR3aa: CASSLGTGGIFVQFF; CDR3nt: TGCGCCAGCAGCTTGGGGACAGGGGGGATTTTTGTGCAGTTCTTC
abundance: .; d_gene: .; v_gene: TRBV6-5; j_gene: TRBJ1-2; CDR3aa: CASTYTLRSYGYTF; CDR3nt: TGTGCCAGCACTTACACGCTCCGGAGCTATGGCTACACCTTC
abundance: .; d_gene: TRBD2; v_gene: TRBV11-3; j_gene: TRBJ2-2; CDR3aa: CASSPSGLANTGELFF; CDR3nt: TGTGCCAGCAGCCCCTCGGGACTAGCGAACACCGGGGAGCTGTTTTTT
abundance: .; d_gene: .; v_gene: TRBV7-9; j_gene: TRBJ2-3; CDR3aa: CASSSPARTAQYF; CDR3nt: TGTGCCAGCAGCTCCCCGGCTAGAACTGCGCAGTATTTT
abundance: .; d_gene: .; v_gene: TRBV4-3; j_gene: TRBJ2-7; CDR3aa: CASSQDLTGYEQYF; CDR3nt: TGCGCCAGCAGCCAAGATTTGACGGGCTACGAGCAGTACTTC